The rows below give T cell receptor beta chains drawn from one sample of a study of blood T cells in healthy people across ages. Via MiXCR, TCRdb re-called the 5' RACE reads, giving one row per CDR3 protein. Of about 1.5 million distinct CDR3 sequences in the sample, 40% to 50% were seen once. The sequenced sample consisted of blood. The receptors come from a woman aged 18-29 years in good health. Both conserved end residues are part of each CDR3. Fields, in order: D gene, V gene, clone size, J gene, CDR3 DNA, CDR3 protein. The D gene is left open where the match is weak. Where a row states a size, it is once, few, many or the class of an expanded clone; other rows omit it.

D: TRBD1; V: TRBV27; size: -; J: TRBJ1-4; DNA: TGTGCCAGCAGAACCTCGGACAGGGCGGTCGATGAAAAACTGTTTTTT; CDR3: CASRTSDRAVDEKLFF
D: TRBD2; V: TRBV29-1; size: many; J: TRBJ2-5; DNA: TGCAGCGTTGTCCCCCGACTAGCGGAAGAGACCCAGTACTTC; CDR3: CSVVPRLAEETQYF
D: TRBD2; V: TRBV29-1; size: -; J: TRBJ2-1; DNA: TGCAGCGTTGGATGGCGGGAGGGGGAGCAGTTCTTC; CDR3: CSVGWREGEQFF
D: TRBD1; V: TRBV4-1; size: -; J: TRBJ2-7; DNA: TGCGCCAGCTCCGGGAGACAGGGGTACTACGAGCAGTACTTC; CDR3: CASSGRQGYYEQYF
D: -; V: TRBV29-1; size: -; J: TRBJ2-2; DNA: TGCAGCGTTCAGTTAGTCGGGGCCGGGGAGCTGTTTTTT; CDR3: CSVQLVGAGELFF
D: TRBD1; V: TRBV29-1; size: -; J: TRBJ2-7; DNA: TGCAGCGTTGAGGACAGGGACTCCTACGAGCAGTACTTC; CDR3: CSVEDRDSYEQYF
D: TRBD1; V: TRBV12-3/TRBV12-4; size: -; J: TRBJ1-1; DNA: TGTGCCAGCAGTGCCGGACAGGTGAACACTGAAGCTTTCTTT; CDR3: CASSAGQVNTEAFF
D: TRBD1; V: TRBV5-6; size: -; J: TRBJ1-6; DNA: TGTGCCAGCAGCCGGTCCGGACAGGGGTTGTTAATGTCACCCCTCCACTTT; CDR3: CASSRSGQGLLMSPLHF
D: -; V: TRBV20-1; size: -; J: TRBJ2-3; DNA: TGCAGTGCTAGACGGGAAGGCGGGGCGAAGACGGATACGCAGTATTTT; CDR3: CSARREGGAKTDTQYF
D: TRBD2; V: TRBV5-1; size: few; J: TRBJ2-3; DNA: TGCGCCAGCAGCCTTGGAGGTGGCCTAGCGGGTTTAAAAGATACGCAGTATTTT; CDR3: CASSLGGGLAGLKDTQYF
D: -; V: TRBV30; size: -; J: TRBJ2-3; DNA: TGTGCCGGGGGCGCAGATACGCAGTATTTT; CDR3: CAGGADTQYF
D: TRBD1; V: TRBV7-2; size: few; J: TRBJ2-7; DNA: TGTGCCAGCAGCTTAGTTGGGACAGGGACCTACGAGCAGTACTTC; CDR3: CASSLVGTGTYEQYF
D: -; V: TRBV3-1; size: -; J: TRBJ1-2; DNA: TGTGCCAGCAGACAAACCCTGGTGGGTGCCTATGGCTACACCTTC; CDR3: CASRQTLVGAYGYTF
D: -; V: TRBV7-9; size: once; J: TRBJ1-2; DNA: TGTGCCAGCAGCTCCTCCAATCTTAAACCCTATGGCTACACCTTC; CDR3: CASSSSNLKPYGYTF
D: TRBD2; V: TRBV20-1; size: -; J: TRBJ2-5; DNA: TGCAGTGCTAGGACTAGCGGGGGCCCTAAAGAGACCCAGTACTTC; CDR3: CSARTSGGPKETQYF
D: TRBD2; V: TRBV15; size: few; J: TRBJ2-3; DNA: TGTGCCACCAGCAGATCGGGACTAGCGGGAAATCTGGATACGCAGTATTTT; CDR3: CATSRSGLAGNLDTQYF
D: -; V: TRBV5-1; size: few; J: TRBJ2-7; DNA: TGCGCCAGCAGCTTGGCTGGGCTCCCCTCCCAGTACTTC; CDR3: CASSLAGLPSQYF
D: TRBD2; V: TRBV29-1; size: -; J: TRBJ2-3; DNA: TGCAGCGTTGCGCGGGGGACAGATACGCAGTATTTT; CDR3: CSVARGTDTQYF
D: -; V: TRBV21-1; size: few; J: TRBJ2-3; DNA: TGTGCCAGCTTAGGGGGTTCGCAGTATTTT; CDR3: CASLGGSQYF
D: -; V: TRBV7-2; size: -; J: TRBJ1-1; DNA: TGTGCCAGCAGCGTAGAGGGAATCGCTGAAGCTTTCTTT; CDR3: CASSVEGIAEAFF
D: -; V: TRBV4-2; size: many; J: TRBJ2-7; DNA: TGTGCCAGCAGCCAAGGTGGCTCCACCTACGAGCAGTACTTC; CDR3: CASSQGGSTYEQYF
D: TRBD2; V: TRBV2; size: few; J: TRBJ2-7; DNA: TGCGCCAGCAGCGGCGGGACTAGCGGGGGCTACGAGCAGTACTTC; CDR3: CASSGGTSGGYEQYF
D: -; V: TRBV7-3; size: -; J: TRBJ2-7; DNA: TGTGCCAGCAGCTTAACCCCGACGGGGTTCTCCTACGAGCAGTACTTC; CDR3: CASSLTPTGFSYEQYF
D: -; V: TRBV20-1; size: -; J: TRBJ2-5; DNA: TGCAGTGCTCCCTTGGCGGGGAAGGCGACCCAGTACTTC; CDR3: CSAPLAGKATQYF
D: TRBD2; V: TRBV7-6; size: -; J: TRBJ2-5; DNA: TGTGCCAGCAGCTGGGGGGGACTAGCGGGAGTAAAAGAGACCCAGTACTTC; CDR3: CASSWGGLAGVKETQYF
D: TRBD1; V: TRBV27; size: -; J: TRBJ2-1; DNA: TGTGCCAGCTGGGGACAGGGAAGAGGTGAGCAGTTCTTC; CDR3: CASWGQGRGEQFF
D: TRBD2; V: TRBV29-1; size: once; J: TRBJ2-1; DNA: TGCAGCGTTGTGCGGGAGAGGAAATACAATGAGCAGTTCTTC; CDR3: CSVVRERKYNEQFF
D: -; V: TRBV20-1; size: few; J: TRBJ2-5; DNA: TGCAGTGCTAGAGAAAACGCAGGGGCCCAAGGGACCCAGTACTTC; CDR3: CSARENAGAQGTQYF
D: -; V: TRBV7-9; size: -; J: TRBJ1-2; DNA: TGTGCCAGCAGGACTAATGTACATGACTATGGCTACACCTTC; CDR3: CASRTNVHDYGYTF
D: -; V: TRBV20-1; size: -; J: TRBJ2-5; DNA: TGCAGTGCTAGAAAGGAGGGTTGGGAGACCCAGTACTTC; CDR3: CSARKEGWETQYF
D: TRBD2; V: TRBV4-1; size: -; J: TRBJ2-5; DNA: TGCGCCAGCAGCTCGACTACTAGCGGGGGGTACCAAGAGACCCAGTACTTC; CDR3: CASSSTTSGGYQETQYF
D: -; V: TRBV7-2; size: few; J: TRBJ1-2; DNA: TGTGCCAGCAGCCCAAGGGGCTCATCCTCCTATGGCTACACCTTC; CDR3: CASSPRGSSSYGYTF
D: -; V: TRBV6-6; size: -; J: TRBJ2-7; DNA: TGTGCCACCAATCCGGGTGGGGGGATAGCCTACAATGAGCAGTACTTC; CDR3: CATNPGGGIAYNEQYF
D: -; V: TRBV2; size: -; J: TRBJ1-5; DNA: TGTGCCAGCAGTGAACCAGGGGGCAATCAGCCCCAGCATTTT; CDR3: CASSEPGGNQPQHF
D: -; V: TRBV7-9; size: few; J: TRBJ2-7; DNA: TGTGCCAGCAGCCCTCCGGAGGGGACGGATGTCTACGAGCAGTACTTC; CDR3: CASSPPEGTDVYEQYF
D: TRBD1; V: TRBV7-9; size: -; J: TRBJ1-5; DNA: TGTGCCAGCAGCTCATCCCACAGGGGCCGCGAATCTCAGCCCCAGCATTTT; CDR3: CASSSSHRGRESQPQHF
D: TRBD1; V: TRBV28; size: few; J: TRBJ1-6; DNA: TGTGCCAGCAGTTGGGGGACAGGGTACAATTCACCCCTCCACTTT; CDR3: CASSWGTGYNSPLHF
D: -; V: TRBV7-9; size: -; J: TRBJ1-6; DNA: TGTGCCAGCAGCTTATCTGGCCGGTTCAATTCACCCCTCCACTTT; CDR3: CASSLSGRFNSPLHF
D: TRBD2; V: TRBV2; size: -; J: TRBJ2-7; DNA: TGTGCCAGCAGTGACTCCGGGACTACCTCCTACGAGCAGTACTTC; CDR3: CASSDSGTTSYEQYF
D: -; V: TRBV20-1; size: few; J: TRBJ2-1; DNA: TGCAGTGCTAGATGGTTCGGGGGCAAGGACTCCTACAATGAGCAGTTCTTC; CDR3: CSARWFGGKDSYNEQFF
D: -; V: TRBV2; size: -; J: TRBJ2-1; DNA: TGTGCCAGCAGGCCCAATAATGAGCAGTTCTTC; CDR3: CASRPNNEQFF
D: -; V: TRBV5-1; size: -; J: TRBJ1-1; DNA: TGCGCCAGCAGCTCGGACGGCCTGAACACTGAAGCTTTCTTT; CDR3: CASSSDGLNTEAFF
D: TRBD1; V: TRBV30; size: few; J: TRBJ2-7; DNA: TGTGCCTGGAGTGGGACAGGGGGCTACGAGCAGTACTTC; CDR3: CAWSGTGGYEQYF
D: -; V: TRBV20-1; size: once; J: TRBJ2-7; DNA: TGCAGTGTCTCCGAGGAGTGGATCACGGGCTACGAGCAGTACTTC; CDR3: CSVSEEWITGYEQYF
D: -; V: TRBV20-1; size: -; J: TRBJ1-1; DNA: TGCAGTGCTAGAGATGCGCCACGAGAAGCTTTCTTT; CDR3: CSARDAPREAFF
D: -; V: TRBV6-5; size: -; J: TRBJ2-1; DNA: TGTGCCAGCAGTTACGACGGGACTCGCCGGTTCTTC; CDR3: CASSYDGTRRFF
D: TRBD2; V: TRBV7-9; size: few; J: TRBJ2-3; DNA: TGTGCCAGCAGGACTAGCGCGGCAGATACGCAGTATTTT; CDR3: CASRTSAADTQYF
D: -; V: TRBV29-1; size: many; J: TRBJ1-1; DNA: TGCAGCGTTGGCCAGGAGACTGAAGCTTTCTTT; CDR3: CSVGQETEAFF